This T cell receptor beta chain was documented in a study of T cell responses to AZD1222 COVID-19 vaccine. This clone was recorded once. Its target is not known. Trimming left V 5 bases short and J 1 base short, with 10 bases between. This CDR3 comprises 14 residues. Germline loops: CDR1 SNHLY, CDR2 FYNNEI. Second doses at about 4 or about 12 weeks were pooled. Overall study findings and caveats: Two AZD1222 doses significantly raised spike-specific TCR breadth and depth over controls. Spike-wide coverage was observed for vaccine-associated CD4 TCRs, with dominant responses at 160-218 and 743-854.

Assay used: immunoSEQ multiplex PCR; TCRdb lists only in-frame clones, some missing. The sample records 140,000 or so clones, approximately 91% being singletons. The sequence came from an adult who received the AZD1222 COVID-19 vaccine. V and J are TRBV2 and TRBJ2-3; D might be TRBD2 (6 bases). Sequenced here: peripheral blood, sampled 28 days after the second AZD1222 dose. The CDR3 is CASSLWRGTDTQYF. The CDR3 DNA reads as TGTGCCAGCAGTCTCTGGAGGGGCACAGATACGCAGTATTTT.